The 6 T cell receptor beta chains given below trace back to one sample, sequenced in a study of neurological immune-mediated disorders. MiXCR, applied by TCRdb to the 5' RACE reads, yields one record per CDR3 protein. This repertoire shows some 48,000 distinct CDR3 sequences, about a tenth found once; its top ten account for 21%. Material for sequencing was PBMCs. All receptors derive from a woman aged 40 to 49 with HTLV-1-associated myelopathy (HAM/TSP).

In its sample, this clonotype was seen many times. The chain recombines TRBV6-2 or TRBV6-3 with TRBJ1-2; the D is unclear. Looked up from germline, CDR1 is MNHEY and CDR2 is SVGEGT. The CDR3 is 13 amino acids. V was clipped by 2 bases and J by 7 bases, with 11 bases between them. CDR3 amino acids: CASSYIRVRGYTF. The DNA of the CDR3 is TGTGCCAGCAGTTACATAAGGGTCCGTGGCTACACCTTC.

This clonotype was counted many times. The rearrangement uses TRBV25-1 and TRBJ1-1; D not resolved. Germline CDR1 is MGHDK and CDR2 is SYGVNS. The CDR3 loop spans 17 amino acids. The V end was cut by 0 bases, the J end by 0 bases, with 14 bases between. CDR3 in DNA: TGTGCCAGCAGTGAATATTGGCGGCATGACATGAACACTGAAGCTTTCTTT. Amino acid sequence: CASSEYWRHDMNTEAFF.

This clonotype was observed at least ten times. The chain carries TRBV28 and TRBJ2-5, with D unresolved. CDR1 MDHEN and CDR2 SYDVKM come from the germline V gene. The CDR3 extends over 14 amino acids. Between the trimmed V and J ends, which lost 1 base and 5 bases, there was a span of 11 bases. CDR3 bases: TGTGCCAGCAGTTTATCGGCAGTTCGGGAGACCCAGTACTTC. It is translated as CASSLSAVRETQYF.

This clonotype was observed many times. V is TRBV5-8 and J is TRBJ1-6; unclear D gene. V was clipped by 2 bases and J by 0 bases, with 6 bases between them. From germline, CDR1 is SGHTS and CDR2 YDEGEE. The CDR3 totals 15 residues. DNA for the CDR3: TGTGCCAGCAGCTTACATAGCTCCTATAATTCACCCCTCCACTTT. Residues: CASSLHSSYNSPLHF.

This clonotype was observed many times. CDR3 DNA: TGCAGTATCGACCGCGTGGGGTACGAGCAGTACTTC. This encodes CSIDRVGYEQYF. This chain uses TRBV20-1 with TRBJ2-7; D ambiguous. V was pared by 8 bases and J by 4 bases, with 15 bases between. Germline V CDR1 and CDR2: DFQATT, SNEGSKA (reference sequence). The CDR3 consists of 12 residues.

This clonotype appeared many times. The chain links TRBV7-2 to TRBJ2-4; TRBD2 matches at 8 bases. The CDR3 is 16 amino acids. Trimming at V came to 1 base and at J to 5 bases, leaving 7 bases not matched to a gene. Germline assignment: CDR1 SGHTA and CDR2 FQGNSA. The CDR3 DNA reads TGTGCCAGCAGCTTAGAGACGGGGGGGGTCCAAAACATTCAGTACTTC. Its translation: CASSLETGGVQNIQYF.